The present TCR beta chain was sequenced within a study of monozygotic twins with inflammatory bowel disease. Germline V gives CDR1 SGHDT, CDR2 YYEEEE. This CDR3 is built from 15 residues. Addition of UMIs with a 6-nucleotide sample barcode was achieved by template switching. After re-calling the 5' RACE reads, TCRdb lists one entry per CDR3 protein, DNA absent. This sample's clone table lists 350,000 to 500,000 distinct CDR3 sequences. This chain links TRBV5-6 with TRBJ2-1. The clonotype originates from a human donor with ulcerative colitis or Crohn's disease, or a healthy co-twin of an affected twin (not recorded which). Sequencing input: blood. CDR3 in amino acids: CASSYGQGSYNEQFF.